Detailed here is one T cell receptor (beta chain). The data derive from a study of blood T cell repertoires in COVID-19. At the level of the study: Whether acute or convalescent, the COVID-19 samples came from the United States, Italy and Spain. PBMCs, B-cell-depleted T cells, or T cells provided the cDNA or gDNA that made up the material.

Followed over time, Seattle patients had been enrolled while infection was active. The germline V gene encodes CDR1 SGDLS and CDR2 YYNGEE. The ends were cut back, 0 bases at V and 0 bases at J, with 16 bases in the middle. The CDR3 is made up of 18 amino acids. Per the authors' pipeline: Reference gene primer amplification yielded estimated nucleated cell counts. Method: immunoSEQ multiplex PCR; TCRdb's copy keeps in-frame clones and lacks some. V, J and clone size derive from that table, while D and trimming were established from the DNA sequence. This sample has over 150,000 clones; roughly 88% occur once, and the top ten carry over 15%.

Input material: peripheral blood. This clonotype originated in a man aged 50 to 59 with COVID-19, enrolled during active disease. This chain joins TRBV9 and TRBJ1-3; D gene unclear. Written as DNA, the CDR3 is TGTGCCAGCAGCGTAGATCTCGGCCGGGTAACCTCTGGAAACACCATATATTTT. It codes for CASSVDLGRVTSGNTIYF.